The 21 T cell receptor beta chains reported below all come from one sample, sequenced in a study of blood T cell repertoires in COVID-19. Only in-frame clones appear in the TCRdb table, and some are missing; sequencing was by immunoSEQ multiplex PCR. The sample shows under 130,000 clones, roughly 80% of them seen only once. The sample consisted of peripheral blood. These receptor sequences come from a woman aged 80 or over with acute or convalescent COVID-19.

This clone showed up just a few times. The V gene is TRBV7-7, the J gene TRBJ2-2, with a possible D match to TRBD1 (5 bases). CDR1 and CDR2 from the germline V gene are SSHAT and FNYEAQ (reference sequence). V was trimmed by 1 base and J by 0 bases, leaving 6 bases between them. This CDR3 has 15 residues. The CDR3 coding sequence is TGTGCCAGCAGCTTAGGACAGCCGAACACCGGGGAGCTGTTTTTT. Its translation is CASSLGQPNTGELFF.

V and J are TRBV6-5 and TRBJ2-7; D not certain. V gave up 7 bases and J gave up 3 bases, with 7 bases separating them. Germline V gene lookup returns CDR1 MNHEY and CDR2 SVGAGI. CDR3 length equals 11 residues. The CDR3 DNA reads TGTGCCAGCATACGAGTCTACGAGCAGTACTTC. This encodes CASIRVYEQYF.

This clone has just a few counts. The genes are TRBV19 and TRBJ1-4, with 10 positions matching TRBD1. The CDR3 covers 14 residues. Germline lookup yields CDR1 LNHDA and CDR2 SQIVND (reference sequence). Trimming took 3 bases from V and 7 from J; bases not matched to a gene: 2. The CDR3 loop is CASSIGQGGEKLFF. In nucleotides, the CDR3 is TGTGCCAGTAGTATCGGACAGGGGGGTGAAAAACTGTTTTTT. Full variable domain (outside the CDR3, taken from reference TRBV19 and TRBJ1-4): DGGITQSPKYLFRKEGQNVTLSCEQNLNHDAMYWYRQDPGQGLRLIYYSQIVNDFQKGDIAEGYSVSREKKESFPLTVTSAQKNPTAFYLCASSIGQGGEKLFFGSGTQLSVL.

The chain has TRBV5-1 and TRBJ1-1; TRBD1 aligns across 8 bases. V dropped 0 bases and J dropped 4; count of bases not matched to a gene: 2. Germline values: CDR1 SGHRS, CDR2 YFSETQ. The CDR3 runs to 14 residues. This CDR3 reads CASSLDRGVTEAFF. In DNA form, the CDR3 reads TGCGCCAGCAGCTTGGACAGGGGGGTCACTGAAGCTTTCTTT.

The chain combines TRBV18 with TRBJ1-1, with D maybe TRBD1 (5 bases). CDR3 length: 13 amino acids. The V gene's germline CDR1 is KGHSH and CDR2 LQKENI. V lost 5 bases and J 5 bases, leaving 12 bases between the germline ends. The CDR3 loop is CASSSQGGTEAFF. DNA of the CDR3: TGTGCCAGCTCATCCCAGGGTGGGACTGAAGCTTTCTTT.

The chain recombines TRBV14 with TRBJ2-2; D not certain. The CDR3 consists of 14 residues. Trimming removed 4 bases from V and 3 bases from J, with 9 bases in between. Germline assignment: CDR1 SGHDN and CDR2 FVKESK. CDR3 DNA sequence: TGTGCCAGCAGCCCCTCCTACTACACCGGGGAGCTGTTTTTT. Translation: CASSPSYYTGELFF.

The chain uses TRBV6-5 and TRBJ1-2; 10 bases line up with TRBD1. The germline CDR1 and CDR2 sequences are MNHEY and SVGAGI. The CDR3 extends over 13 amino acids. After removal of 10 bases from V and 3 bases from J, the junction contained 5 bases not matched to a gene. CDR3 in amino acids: CAIGQGGDYGYTF. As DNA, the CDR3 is TGTGCCATCGGACAGGGGGGCGACTATGGCTACACCTTC.

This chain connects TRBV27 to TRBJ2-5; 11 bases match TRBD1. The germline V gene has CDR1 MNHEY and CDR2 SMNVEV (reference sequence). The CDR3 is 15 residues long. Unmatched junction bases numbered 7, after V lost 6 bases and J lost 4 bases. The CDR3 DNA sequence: TGTGCCAGCAGGGACAGGGGGCGCCGGATAGAGACCCAGTACTTC. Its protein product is CASRDRGRRIETQYF.

This chain's CDR3 is CASSATGGGTEAFF. DNA of the CDR3: TGTGCCAGTAGTGCTACAGGGGGAGGCACTGAAGCTTTCTTT. The rearrangement links TRBV19 to TRBJ1-1; 8 nucleotides align to TRBD1. V gave up 5 bases and J gave up 4 bases; unmatched junction bases: 6. Germline-derived CDR1 and CDR2 are LNHDA and SQIVND (reference sequence). CDR3 length equals 14 residues.

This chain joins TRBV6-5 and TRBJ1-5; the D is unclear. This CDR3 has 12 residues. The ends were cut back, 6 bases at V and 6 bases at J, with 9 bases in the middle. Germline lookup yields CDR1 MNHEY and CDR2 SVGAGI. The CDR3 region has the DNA TGTGCCAGCAGAGCCCCTAGTCAGCCCCAGCATTTT. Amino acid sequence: CASRAPSQPQHF.

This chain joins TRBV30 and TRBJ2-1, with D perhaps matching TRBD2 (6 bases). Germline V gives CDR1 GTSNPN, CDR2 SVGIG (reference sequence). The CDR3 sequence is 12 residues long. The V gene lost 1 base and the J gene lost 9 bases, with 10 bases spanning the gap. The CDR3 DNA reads TGTGCCTGGAGTGGACTAGTGGGTGAGCAGTTCTTC. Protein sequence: CAWSGLVGEQFF.

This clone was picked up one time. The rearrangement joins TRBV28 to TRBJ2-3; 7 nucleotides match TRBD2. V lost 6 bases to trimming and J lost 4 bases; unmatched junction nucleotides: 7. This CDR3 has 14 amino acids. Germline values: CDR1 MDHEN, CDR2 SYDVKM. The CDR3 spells CASRQAGRSDTQYF. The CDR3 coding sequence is TGTGCCAGCAGACAAGCGGGGCGATCAGATACGCAGTATTTT.

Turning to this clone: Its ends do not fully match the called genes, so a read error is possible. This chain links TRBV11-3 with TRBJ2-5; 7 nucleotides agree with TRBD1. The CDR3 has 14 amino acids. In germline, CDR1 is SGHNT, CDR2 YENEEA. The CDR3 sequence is CASSLEDRKETQYF. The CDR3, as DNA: TGTGCCAGCAGTTTAGAGGACAGGAAGGAGACCCAGTACTTC.

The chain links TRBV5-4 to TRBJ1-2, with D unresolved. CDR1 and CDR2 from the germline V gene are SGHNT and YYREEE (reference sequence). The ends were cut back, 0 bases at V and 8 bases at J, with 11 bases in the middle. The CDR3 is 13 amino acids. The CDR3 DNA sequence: TGTGCCAGCAGCTTGGATCAGCTCAGGGGCTACACCTTC. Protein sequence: CASSLDQLRGYTF.

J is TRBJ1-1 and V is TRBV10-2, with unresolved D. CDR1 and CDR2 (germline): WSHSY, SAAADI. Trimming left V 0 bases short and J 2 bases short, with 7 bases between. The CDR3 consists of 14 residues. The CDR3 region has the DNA TGCGCCAGCAGTGAGTCTGAGCTAAACACTGAAGCTTTCTTT. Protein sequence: CASSESELNTEAFF.

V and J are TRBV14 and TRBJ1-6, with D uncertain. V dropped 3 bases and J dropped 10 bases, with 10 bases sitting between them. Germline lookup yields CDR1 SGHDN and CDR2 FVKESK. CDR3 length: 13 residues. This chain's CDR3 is CASSQSEVSPLHF. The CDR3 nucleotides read TGTGCCAGCAGCCAGTCAGAGGTGTCACCCCTCCACTTT.

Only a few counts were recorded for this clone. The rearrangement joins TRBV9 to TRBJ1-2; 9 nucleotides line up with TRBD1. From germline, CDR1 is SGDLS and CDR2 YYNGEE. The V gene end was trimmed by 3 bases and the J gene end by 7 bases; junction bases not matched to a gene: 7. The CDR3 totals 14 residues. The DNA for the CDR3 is TGTGCCAGCAGCGCACTACAGGGGGCGGGTGGCTACACCTTC. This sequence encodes CASSALQGAGGYTF.

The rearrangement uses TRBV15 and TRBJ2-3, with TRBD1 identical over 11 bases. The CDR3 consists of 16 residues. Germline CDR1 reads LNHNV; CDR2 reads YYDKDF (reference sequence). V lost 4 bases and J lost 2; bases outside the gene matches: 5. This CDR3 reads CATSTWTGGLTDTQYF. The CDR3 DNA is TGTGCCACCAGCACCTGGACAGGGGGCCTCACAGATACGCAGTATTTT.

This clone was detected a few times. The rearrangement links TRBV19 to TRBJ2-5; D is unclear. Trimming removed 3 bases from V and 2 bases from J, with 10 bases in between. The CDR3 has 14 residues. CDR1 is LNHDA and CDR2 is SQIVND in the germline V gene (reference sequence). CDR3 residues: CASSIPGQQETQYF. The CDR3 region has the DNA TGTGCCAGTAGTATCCCGGGTCAGCAAGAGACCCAGTACTTC. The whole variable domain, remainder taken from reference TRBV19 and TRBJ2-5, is DGGITQSPKYLFRKEGQNVTLSCEQNLNHDAMYWYRQDPGQGLRLIYYSQIVNDFQKGDIAEGYSVSREKKESFPLTVTSAQKNPTAFYLCASSIPGQQETQYFGPGTRLLVL.

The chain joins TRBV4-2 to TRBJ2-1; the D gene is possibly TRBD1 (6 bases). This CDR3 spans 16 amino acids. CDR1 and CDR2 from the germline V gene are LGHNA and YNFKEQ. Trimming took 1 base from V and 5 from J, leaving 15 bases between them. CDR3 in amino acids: CASSQGSGADDNEQFF. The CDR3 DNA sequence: TGTGCCAGCAGCCAAGGTTCAGGGGCCGACGACAATGAGCAGTTCTTC.

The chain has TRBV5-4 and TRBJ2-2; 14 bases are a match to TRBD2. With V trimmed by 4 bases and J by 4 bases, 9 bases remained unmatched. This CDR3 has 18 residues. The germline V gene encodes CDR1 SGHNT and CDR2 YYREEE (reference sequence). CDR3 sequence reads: CASSTGTSGSRGTGELFF. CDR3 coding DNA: TGTGCCAGCAGCACAGGGACTAGCGGGAGTCGGGGCACCGGGGAGCTGTTTTTT.